This T cell receptor beta chain was sequenced for a study of Ad26.COV2.S vaccination and SARS-CoV-2 variants. On this clone: Antigen unknown.

J gave up 8 bases and V 0 bases, and 10 bases lay outside the gene matches. The CDR3 runs 16 residues. Germline V gene sequence: CDR1 SNHLY, CDR2 FYNNEI. Generated by immunoSEQ multiplex PCR, the TCRdb table keeps only in-frame clones and is missing some. The table records some 500,000 clones, 85% to 90% of them present only once. The treatment denotes: 15 to 20 received Ad26.COV2.S at low or high dose, single or two shots; roughly 5 received placebo; per-sample allocation not given. Specimens were obtained on day 63 following the first vaccine or placebo injection. Notes on the study in general: Vaccine recipients and placebo recipients showed similar non-spike TCR breadth.

The rearrangement joins TRBV2 to TRBJ2-1; 7 bases are shared with TRBD2. This clonotype was sampled from a person aged 18-60 years who received the Ad26.COV2.S COVID-19 vaccine or a placebo. This material consisted of peripheral blood, taken in a trial of Ad26.COV2.S vaccine versus placebo. CDR3: CASSEALGGGIDEQFF. CDR3 in DNA: TGTGCCAGCAGTGAAGCGCTTGGGGGGGGTATCGATGAGCAGTTCTTC.